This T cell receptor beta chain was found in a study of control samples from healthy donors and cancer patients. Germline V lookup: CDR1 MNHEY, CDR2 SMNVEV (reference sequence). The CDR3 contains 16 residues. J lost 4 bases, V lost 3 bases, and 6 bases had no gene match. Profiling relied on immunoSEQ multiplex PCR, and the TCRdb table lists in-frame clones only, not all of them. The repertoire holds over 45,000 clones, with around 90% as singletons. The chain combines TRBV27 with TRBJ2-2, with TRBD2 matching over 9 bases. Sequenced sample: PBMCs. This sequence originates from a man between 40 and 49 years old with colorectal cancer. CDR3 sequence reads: CASSFGPTSGTGELFF. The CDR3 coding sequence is TGTGCCAGCAGTTTCGGCCCGACTAGCGGCACCGGGGAGCTGTTTTTT.